Listed below are T cell receptor beta chains from one sample, sequenced in a study of T cell responses to AZD1222 COVID-19 vaccine. Produced via immunoSEQ multiplex PCR; TCRdb's table is partial and in-frame only. The sample yields roughly 100,000 clones, 80% to 90% seen once. This specimen was peripheral blood, taken 28 days after the second AZD1222 dose. These receptors originate from an adult who received the AZD1222 COVID-19 vaccine. Each CDR3 is given with its conserved first and last residue. D genes are given only for firm matches. Clone size appears in some rows only: once, few, many, or a class for an expanded clone.

abundance: once; d_gene: .; len: 15; j_gene: TRBJ2-2; v_gene: TRBV30; CDR3nt: TGTGCCTGGAGTCGTCGGAGGACCCACACCGGGGAGCTGTTTTTT; CDR3aa: CAWSRRRTHTGELFF
abundance: .; d_gene: .; len: 15; j_gene: TRBJ2-3; v_gene: TRBV15; CDR3nt: TGTGCCACCAGCACTCCCGTAGGCGGCACAGATACGCAGTATTTT; CDR3aa: CATSTPVGGTDTQYF
abundance: few; d_gene: TRBD1; len: 11; j_gene: TRBJ1-1; v_gene: TRBV6-2/TRBV6-3; CDR3nt: TGTGCCAGCAGTCCGGGACAGGGAGCTTTCTTT; CDR3aa: CASSPGQGAFF
abundance: once; d_gene: .; len: 15; j_gene: TRBJ2-7; v_gene: TRBV9; CDR3nt: TGTGCCAGCAGCGCTCGGTCCGGGGTCACCTACGAGCAGTACTTC; CDR3aa: CASSARSGVTYEQYF
abundance: .; d_gene: .; len: 13; j_gene: TRBJ1-2; v_gene: TRBV5-1; CDR3nt: TGCGCCAGCAAGAAACCGGAAGACTATGGCTACACCTTC; CDR3aa: CASKKPEDYGYTF
abundance: .; d_gene: .; len: 12; j_gene: TRBJ1-4; v_gene: TRBV7-9; CDR3nt: TGTGCCAGCAGCTCCCGTAATGAAAAACTGTTTTTT; CDR3aa: CASSSRNEKLFF
abundance: .; d_gene: .; len: 15; j_gene: TRBJ2-7; v_gene: TRBV5-4; CDR3nt: TGTGCCAGCAGCACCGACGGCGGACCGCTACGAGAGCAGTACTTC; CDR3aa: CASSTDGGPLREQYF
abundance: .; d_gene: .; len: 19; j_gene: TRBJ1-5; v_gene: TRBV21-1; CDR3nt: TGTGCCAGCAGCAAGGAGACAGGGTTTCTAAAATTTAGCAATCAGCCCCAGCATTTT; CDR3aa: CASSKETGFLKFSNQPQHF
abundance: .; d_gene: TRBD1; len: 15; j_gene: TRBJ1-1; v_gene: TRBV29-1; CDR3nt: TGCAGCGTTTCGGGTCAGGGGGGCCAGGAGACTGAAGCTTTCTTT; CDR3aa: CSVSGQGGQETEAFF
abundance: .; d_gene: .; len: 14; j_gene: TRBJ2-1; v_gene: TRBV5-6; CDR3nt: TGTGCCAGCAGCTTTGTAGGCGAGGGACTTGAGCAGTTCTTC; CDR3aa: CASSFVGEGLEQFF
abundance: .; d_gene: TRBD1; len: 13; j_gene: TRBJ1-2; v_gene: TRBV7-2; CDR3nt: TGTGCCAGCAGCCCCCAGGGGGGCTATGGCTACACCTTC; CDR3aa: CASSPQGGYGYTF
abundance: .; d_gene: .; len: 16; j_gene: TRBJ1-5; v_gene: TRBV4-2; CDR3nt: TGTGCCAGCAGCCAAGAATCGGGGGCTGGCAATCAGCCCCAGCATTTT; CDR3aa: CASSQESGAGNQPQHF
abundance: .; d_gene: .; len: 15; j_gene: TRBJ2-5; v_gene: TRBV7-2; CDR3nt: TGTGCCAGCAGCTTAGTGTCGCGGGCCCAAGAGACCCAGTACTTC; CDR3aa: CASSLVSRAQETQYF
abundance: .; d_gene: TRBD1; len: 16; j_gene: TRBJ2-5; v_gene: TRBV10-3; CDR3nt: TGTGCCATCAGTGAGCCCAGGGGGCAGTCTTGGGAGACCCAGTACTTC; CDR3aa: CAISEPRGQSWETQYF
abundance: .; d_gene: TRBD1; len: 13; j_gene: TRBJ1-5; v_gene: TRBV2; CDR3nt: TGTGCCAGCAGTGGGACAGGGGTTCAGCCCCAGCATTTT; CDR3aa: CASSGTGVQPQHF
abundance: .; d_gene: .; len: 15; j_gene: TRBJ2-7; v_gene: TRBV30; CDR3nt: TGTGCCTGGAGTCATCCGGGAGTTAAGGACTACGAGCAGTACTTC; CDR3aa: CAWSHPGVKDYEQYF
abundance: once; d_gene: .; len: 15; j_gene: TRBJ1-1; v_gene: TRBV27; CDR3nt: TGTGCCAGCAGTTTACGGTCAGGGTCTGGCACTGAAGCTTTCTTT; CDR3aa: CASSLRSGSGTEAFF
abundance: .; d_gene: .; len: 15; j_gene: TRBJ1-4; v_gene: TRBV18; CDR3nt: TGTGCCAGCTCACCGAAAGGGGGTATTGGTGAAAAACTGTTTTTT; CDR3aa: CASSPKGGIGEKLFF
abundance: .; d_gene: TRBD1; len: 14; j_gene: TRBJ2-7; v_gene: TRBV6-6; CDR3nt: TGTGCCAGCAGTTACTCTGACAGGGTCTACGGGCAGTACTTC; CDR3aa: CASSYSDRVYGQYF
abundance: .; d_gene: .; len: 15; j_gene: TRBJ2-1; v_gene: TRBV4-3; CDR3nt: TGCGCCAGCAGCCAAGACTCCCGGGACTACAATGAGCAGTTCTTC; CDR3aa: CASSQDSRDYNEQFF
abundance: .; d_gene: .; len: 16; j_gene: TRBJ1-2; v_gene: TRBV5-4; CDR3nt: TGTGCCAGCAGCTCCGGGGACCCCTCGGCTCACTATGGCTACACCTTC; CDR3aa: CASSSGDPSAHYGYTF
abundance: once; d_gene: .; len: 16; j_gene: TRBJ2-5; v_gene: TRBV4-2; CDR3nt: TGTGCCAGCAGCCAAGGGGCCGGCGGGGTCCAAGAGACCCAGTACTTC; CDR3aa: CASSQGAGGVQETQYF
abundance: few; d_gene: .; len: 15; j_gene: TRBJ1-4; v_gene: TRBV18; CDR3nt: TGTGCCAGCTCAAGACAGCCACAGGCTAATGAAAAACTGTTTTTT; CDR3aa: CASSRQPQANEKLFF
abundance: .; d_gene: .; len: 12; j_gene: TRBJ2-7; v_gene: TRBV12-3/TRBV12-4; CDR3nt: TGTGCCAGCAGCGGGGTTACCTACGAGCAGTACTTC; CDR3aa: CASSGVTYEQYF
abundance: .; d_gene: .; len: 15; j_gene: TRBJ2-2; v_gene: TRBV2; CDR3nt: TGTGCCAGCAGCGCCGACGGAGCGAACACCGGGGAGCTGTTTTTT; CDR3aa: CASSADGANTGELFF
abundance: .; d_gene: TRBD2; len: 18; j_gene: TRBJ2-3; v_gene: TRBV7-9; CDR3nt: TGTGCCAGCAGCTTATACCACGGGACTAGCGGGAGCACAGATACGCAGTATTTT; CDR3aa: CASSLYHGTSGSTDTQYF
abundance: .; d_gene: .; len: 14; j_gene: TRBJ1-4; v_gene: TRBV2; CDR3nt: TGTGCCAGCAGTCGAGCCCCAACTAATGAAAAACTGTTTTTT; CDR3aa: CASSRAPTNEKLFF
abundance: .; d_gene: .; len: 14; j_gene: TRBJ1-2; v_gene: TRBV7-2; CDR3nt: TGTGCCAGCAGAACAACCGGGGGGTCGGGCGGCTACACCTTC; CDR3aa: CASRTTGGSGGYTF